The next 11 T cell receptor beta chains were all read from a single sample in a study of cytomegalovirus exposure and HLA in healthy donors (TCRdb year 2017). The receptor library was made with the immunoSEQ multiplex PCR assay. A mixture of 60 forward primers for TCR Vbeta segments and 13 reverse primers for TCR Jbeta segments was used in the multiplex PCR. TCRdb carries this immuneACCESS record with in-frame sequences only. Its versions omit some clonotypes, under half of them owing to an unresolved V gene in the studies checked, with the rest unexplained. In all, the sample holds approximately 210,000 clones, and over 75% of those were seen once. Around 1.9% of the sample belongs to the ten largest clones. The sample consisted of PBMCs. These receptors came from a man aged 18 to 35 in good health and CMV-seronegative.

The chain couples TRBV7-3 to TRBJ2-1; TRBD2 matches 7 bases. Germline CDR1 is SGHTA and CDR2 is FQGTGA. Trimming took 1 base from V and 2 from J; bases not matched to a gene: 2. This CDR3 comprises 15 residues. The CDR3 loop reads CASSLSGSTYNEQFF. The DNA for the CDR3 is TGTGCCAGCAGCTTAAGCGGGAGCACCTACAATGAGCAGTTCTTC.

The V and J genes are TRBV7-2 and TRBJ2-3, with D perhaps TRBD1 (6 bases). The germline CDR1 and CDR2 sequences are SGHTA and FQGNSA. CDR3 length: 15 residues. The V end lost 4 bases, the J end lost 6 bases, and 17 bases lay between the germline ends. The CDR3 loop is CASSSDGGQADTQYF. The CDR3 DNA is TGTGCCAGCAGCTCCGATGGGGGCCAGGCCGATACGCAGTATTTT.

The V call is TRBV9, the J call TRBJ2-1; a weak D match, TRBD2 (6 bases). Trimming took off 4 bases at V and 8 bases at J, with 22 bases between the two ends. This CDR3 spans 16 amino acids. Germline V lookup: CDR1 SGDLS, CDR2 YYNGEE. Here the CDR3 reads CASSPSDYLRVDEQFF. CDR3 sequence (DNA): TGTGCCAGCAGCCCCTCGGACTACCTCCGTGTCGATGAGCAGTTCTTC.

The chain is built from TRBV30 and TRBJ2-5, with 7 bases lining up with TRBD1. The CDR3 covers 14 residues. Per the germline V gene, CDR1 is GTSNPN and CDR2 is SVGIG (reference sequence). Trimming at V came to 4 bases and at J to 2 bases, leaving 7 bases not matched to a gene. CDR3 DNA: TGTGCCTGGACCCGACTCAGGGGGCAAGAGACCCAGTACTTC. Encoded protein: CAWTRLRGQETQYF. Together with reference TRBV30 and TRBJ2-5, the CDR3 gives the full variable domain: SQTIHQWPATLVQPVGSPLSLECTVEGTSNPNLYWYRQAAGRGLQLLFYSVGIGQISSEVPQNLSASRPQDRQFILSSKKLLLSDSGFYLCAWTRLRGQETQYFGPGTRLLVL.

In this sample, this clone turned up once. The V call is TRBV13, the J call TRBJ1-4; weak D call: TRBD1 (6 bases). Trimming took 1 base from V and 1 from J, leaving 13 bases between them. Germline V gene sequence: CDR1 PRHDT, CDR2 FYEKMQ (reference sequence). This CDR3 has 17 amino acids. The CDR3 is CASSLARNRVTNEKLFF. The CDR3 DNA reads TGTGCCAGCAGCTTAGCCCGCAACAGGGTAACTAATGAAAAACTGTTTTTT.

V gene TRBV19 combines with J gene TRBJ2-3; D is perhaps TRBD1 (5 bases). The V end lost 7 bases, the J end lost 2 bases, and 10 bases lay between the germline ends. This CDR3 region has 13 residues. Germline V gene data show CDR1 as LNHDA and CDR2 as SQIVND (reference sequence). In DNA, the CDR3 is TGTGCCAGTACTATTGGGGCCACAGATACGCAGTATTTT. It yields the protein CASTIGATDTQYF.

The sample holds one count of this clone. V and J are TRBV6-6 and TRBJ2-3, with TRBD2 matching over 7 bases. Per germline, CDR1 MNHNY and CDR2 SVGAGI (reference sequence). V trimming: 6 bases; J trimming: 0 bases; junction bases outside the gene matches: 9. This CDR3 has 16 amino acids. DNA for the CDR3: TGTGCCAGCAGACGCTCCAGGCGGGGGAGCACAGATACGCAGTATTTT. Protein product: CASRRSRRGSTDTQYF.

This clone was found once. The J gene is TRBJ2-5, the V gene TRBV4-3, with a weak D call TRBD1 (6 bases). From germline, CDR1 is LGHNA and CDR2 YSLEER. V was clipped by 0 bases and J by 2 bases, with 13 bases between them. The CDR3 extends over 16 amino acids. This CDR3 is CASSQDVRGFQETQYF. The CDR3 coding sequence is TGCGCCAGCAGCCAAGATGTCAGGGGTTTTCAAGAGACCCAGTACTTC.

This clone was observed a handful of times. The rearrangement joins TRBV28 to TRBJ1-3; D is unresolved. CDR3 length equals 15 residues. The germline V gene encodes CDR1 MDHEN and CDR2 SYDVKM. V dropped 2 bases and J dropped 0 bases, with 8 bases sitting between them. As DNA, the CDR3 is TGTGCCAGCAGTTTAATCAGGTTCTCTGGAAACACCATATATTTT. This encodes CASSLIRFSGNTIYF.

The genes are TRBV7-2 and TRBJ2-5; 7 positions agree with TRBD2. Trimming removed 3 bases from V and 4 bases from J; junction bases left unmatched: 11. CDR3 length equals 16 residues. Germline V gene lookup returns CDR1 SGHTA and CDR2 FQGNSA. The CDR3 protein is CASSFQLQTSPETQYF. In nucleotides, the CDR3 is TGTGCCAGCAGCTTTCAGTTGCAGACTAGCCCAGAGACCCAGTACTTC.

The V and J genes are TRBV27 and TRBJ2-5; the D gene is possibly TRBD2 (6 bases). The CDR3 is 15 residues long. Trimming pared 3 bases from V and 3 bases from J, leaving 14 bases between. Germline values: CDR1 MNHEY, CDR2 SMNVEV (reference sequence). CDR3 DNA: TGTGCCAGCAGTTTGGACGGGACTCCCGAAGAGACCCAGTACTTC. It is translated as CASSLDGTPEETQYF.